This TCR beta chain comes out of a study of identical twins. This clonotype was counted once. TCRdb re-analysed the 5' RACE reads in MiXCR, keeping a single row per CDR3 protein. The data show some 1,600,000 distinct CDR3 sequences, 32% seen once. There are 21 residues in the CDR3. Per the germline V gene, CDR1 is MGHRA and CDR2 is YSYEKL. With 4 bases clipped from V and 0 bases from J, the junction kept 21 bases outside the gene matches. What was sequenced was cord blood. This TCR derives from a newborn girl in good health. The chain couples TRBV4-1 to TRBJ2-3; 8 bases line up with TRBD2. CDR3 residues: CASSRRGSRGVSGVSTDTQYF. The CDR3 coding sequence is TGCGCCAGCAGCCGTCGAGGATCGAGGGGAGTTAGCGGGGTCAGCACAGATACGCAGTATTTT.